The clone carrying this T cell receptor (beta chain) was seen ten or more times. Its antigen is unknown. CDR3 length equals 12 residues. V was trimmed by 4 bases and J by 3 bases, leaving 9 bases between them. Germline lookup yields CDR1 SQVTM and CDR2 ANQGSEA. This sample is part of a study of early T cells in non-severe SARS-CoV-2 infection. Overall study results and limits: Anti-spike CD8 responses were favored in VDJdb matching, and private and CD4 specificities were missed.

As part of library construction, unique molecular identifiers were attached to individual cDNA molecules. TCRdb reprocessed the 5' RACE reads with MiXCR, giving one entry per CDR3 protein. The sample includes around 67,000 distinct CDR3 sequences, 9.5% to 13% of them seen just once. Input material: whole blood. The receptor's source is an adult who was a healthcare worker with PCR-confirmed SARS-CoV-2 infection or an uninfected control (not recorded which). This chain uses TRBV29-1 with TRBJ1-1, with no clear D. The CDR3 here is CSVVSSHTEAFF. Written as DNA, the CDR3 is TGCAGCGTTGTGTCCAGTCACACTGAAGCTTTCTTT.